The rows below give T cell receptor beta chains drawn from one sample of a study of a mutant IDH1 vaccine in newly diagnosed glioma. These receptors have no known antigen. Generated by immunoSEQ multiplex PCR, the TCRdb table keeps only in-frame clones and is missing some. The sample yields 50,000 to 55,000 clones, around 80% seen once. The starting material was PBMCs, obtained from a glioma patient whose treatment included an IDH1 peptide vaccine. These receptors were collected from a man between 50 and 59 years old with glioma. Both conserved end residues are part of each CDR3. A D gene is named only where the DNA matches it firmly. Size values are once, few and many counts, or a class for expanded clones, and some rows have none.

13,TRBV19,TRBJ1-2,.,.,TGTGCCAGTACCCCCGATCCGTGGGCTGGCTACACCTTC,CASTPDPWAGYTF
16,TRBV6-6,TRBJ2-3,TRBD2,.,TGTGCCAGCAGGCGGGCCAGCGGGGGAAACACAGATACGCAGTATTTT,CASRRASGGNTDTQYF
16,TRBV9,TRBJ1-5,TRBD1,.,TGTGCCAGCAGCGTAGGCGGGGACAGCAGATATCAGCCCCAGCATTTT,CASSVGGDSRYQPQHF
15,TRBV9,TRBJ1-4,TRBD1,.,TGTGCCAGCAGCGTAGAAGGGACAGGGGAGGAAAAACTGTTTTTT,CASSVEGTGEEKLFF
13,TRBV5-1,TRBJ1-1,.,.,TGCGCCAGCAGCCCGGCTACGGGGGATGAAGCTTTCTTT,CASSPATGDEAFF
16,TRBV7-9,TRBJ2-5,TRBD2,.,TGTGCCAGCAGCTCGAGGACTAGCGGGGACCAAGAGACCCAGTACTTC,CASSSRTSGDQETQYF
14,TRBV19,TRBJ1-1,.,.,TGTGCCAGTAGTTCCTCTACTGAGGGCACTGAAGCTTTCTTT,CASSSSTEGTEAFF
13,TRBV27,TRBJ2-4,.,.,TGTGCCAGCAGTTCGGGGGCGTTAAGCATTCAGTACTTC,CASSSGALSIQYF
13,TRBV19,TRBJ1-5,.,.,TGTGCCAGTAGCCAGCAGGGGAGCCAGCCCCAGCATTTT,CASSQQGSQPQHF
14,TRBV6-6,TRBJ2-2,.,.,TGTGCCAGCAGTTACGGGGGAGACACCGGGGAGCTGTTTTTT,CASSYGGDTGELFF
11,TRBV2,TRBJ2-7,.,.,TGTGCCAGCAGTTCTTCCTACGAGCAGTACTTC,CASSSSYEQYF
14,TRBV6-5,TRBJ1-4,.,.,TGTGCCAGCAGTTACTCGAAAGGGTTTGAAAAACTGTTTTTT,CASSYSKGFEKLFF
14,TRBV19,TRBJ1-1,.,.,TGTGCCACAGGCAGGGGCCGAATGAACACTGAAGCTTTCTTT,CATGRGRMNTEAFF
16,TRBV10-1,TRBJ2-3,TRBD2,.,TGCGCCAGCAGTGATGCCCAGCGGGGTAGCACAGATACGCAGTATTTT,CASSDAQRGSTDTQYF
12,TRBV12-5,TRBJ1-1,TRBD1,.,TGTGCTAGTTCTACAGGGGGACACTTAGCTTTCTTT,CASSTGGHLAFF
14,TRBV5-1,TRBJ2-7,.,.,TGCGCCAGCAGCTTGGCAGGAGGGAGCTACGAGCAGTACTTC,CASSLAGGSYEQYF
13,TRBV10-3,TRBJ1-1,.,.,TGTGCCGCCTGGACGGAAAAGAACACTGAAGCTTTCTTT,CAAWTEKNTEAFF
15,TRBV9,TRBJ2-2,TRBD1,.,TGTGCCAGCAGCACCGGGACAGTGAACACCGGGGAGCTGTTTTTT,CASSTGTVNTGELFF
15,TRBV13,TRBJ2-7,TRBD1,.,TGTGCCAGCAGCCCCCCCGGGACAGGGAGAAACGAGCAGTACTTC,CASSPPGTGRNEQYF
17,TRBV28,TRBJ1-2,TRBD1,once,TGTGCCAGCAGTTTCACGGGACAGGGGGTTCTGATCCATGGCTACACCTTC,CASSFTGQGVLIHGYTF
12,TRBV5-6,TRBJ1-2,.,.,TGTGCCAGCAGCTTGGTCGGATATGGCTACACCTTC,CASSLVGYGYTF
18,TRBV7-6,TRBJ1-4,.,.,TGTGCCAGCAGCTTAGGAGCAAAGAGATTCGGGACTAATGAAAAACTGTTTTTT,CASSLGAKRFGTNEKLFF
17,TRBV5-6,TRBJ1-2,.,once,TGTGCCAGCAGCCCGTTCTTGGGCAGGGTGAATGCCTATGGCTACACCTTC,CASSPFLGRVNAYGYTF
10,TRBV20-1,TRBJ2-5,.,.,TGCAGTGCTAGTCAAGAGACCCAGTACTTC,CSASQETQYF
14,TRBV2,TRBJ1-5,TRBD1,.,TGTGCCAGCAGTAAGGGGGCGCGGGGTCAGCCCCAGCATTTT,CASSKGARGQPQHF
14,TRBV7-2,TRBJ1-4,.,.,TGTGCCAGCAGCATACAGGGCCCTAATGAAAAACTGTTTTTT,CASSIQGPNEKLFF
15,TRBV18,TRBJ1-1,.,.,TGTGCCAGCTCTCGACAAGAAACAGGGTGGACTGAAGCTTTCTTT,CASSRQETGWTEAFF
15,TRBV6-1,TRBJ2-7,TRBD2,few,TGTGCCAGCAGTCGACTAGCGGGGGGACGATACGAGCAGTACTTC,CASSRLAGGRYEQYF
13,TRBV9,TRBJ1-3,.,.,TGTGCCAGCAGCGGCACAGGGAGAAACACCATATATTTT,CASSGTGRNTIYF
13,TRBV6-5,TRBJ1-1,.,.,TGTGCCAGCACCCGAACAGGGTTCACTGAAGCTTTCTTT,CASTRTGFTEAFF
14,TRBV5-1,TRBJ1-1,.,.,TGCGCCAGCAGCTTGGACAGCTTTAACACTGAAGCTTTCTTT,CASSLDSFNTEAFF
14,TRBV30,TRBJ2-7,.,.,TGTGCCTGTAACCGACTAGTCGGGTCCGCCGAGCAGTACTTC,CACNRLVGSAEQYF
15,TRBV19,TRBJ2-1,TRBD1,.,TGTGCCAGTAGTATAGGGACAGGGTCCTACAATGAGCAGTTCTTC,CASSIGTGSYNEQFF
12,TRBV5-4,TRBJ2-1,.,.,TGTGCCAGCAGCCTAGACAGCTTTGAGCAGTTCTTC,CASSLDSFEQFF
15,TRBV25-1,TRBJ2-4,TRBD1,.,TGTGCCAGCAGTGGGGACAGGAACTACAAAAACATTCAGTACTTC,CASSGDRNYKNIQYF
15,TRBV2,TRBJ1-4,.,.,TGTGCCAGCAGTCCAACCGGGACCTTTAATGAAAAACTGTTTTTT,CASSPTGTFNEKLFF